The present T cell receptor (beta chain) was sequenced within a study of T cells in women clearing cervical HPV infection. In the study overall: Cases were women with histologically confirmed HPV16-related CIN3 or worse, including a couple of invasive cancers.

With regard to this clone: Antigen specificity is unknown.

Produced via immunoSEQ multiplex PCR; TCRdb's table is partial and in-frame only. The sample data list roughly 20,000 clones. Study-level findings and limits: CIN3+ cases had significantly higher TCR richness than controls; evenness did not differ. Associations may precede or follow infection; HPV-specific or memory T cells were not isolated.

The clonotype originates from a woman aged 18 to 75 with a cervical HPV16 infection that either progressed to CIN3+ or cleared (not recorded which). Source material: blood buffy coat.

CDR3 bases read: TGTGCCAGCAGCCAACCGCCTTGGGACAGCGGGGGAGACACAGATACG. Its translation is CASSQPPWDSGGDTDT. The whole CDR3 protein is CASSQPPWDSGGDTDTQYF. The chain combines TRBV4-2 with TRBJ2-3; the D gene is possibly TRBD2 (8 bases). The read comes to an end 3 residues before the CDR3 does, leaving the germline J gene to fill in the end. Trimming removed 2 bases from V and 2 bases from J, with 23 bases in between. Per the germline V gene, CDR1 is LGHNA and CDR2 is YNFKEQ. CDR3 length: 19 residues.